The 16 T cell receptor beta chains listed next were all sequenced from one sample in a study of blood T cell repertoires in COVID-19. Sequencing used immunoSEQ multiplex PCR; TCRdb keeps in-frame clones, though not all of them. The data contain hundreds of thousands of clones, about 86% of them singletons. The sequenced material came from peripheral blood. Source of these receptors: a woman aged 45-60 years with acute or convalescent COVID-19.

This chain joins TRBV3-1 (or the pseudogene TRBV3-2) and TRBJ1-2; D remains unclear. V shed 0 bases and J shed 0 bases, with 8 bases lying between them. The CDR3 has 15 amino acids. The germline CDR1 and CDR2 sequences are LGHDT and YNNKEL (reference sequence). CDR3 in DNA: TGTGCCAGCAGCCAAGAGCGTCTTACTAACTATGGCTACACCTTC. As protein: CASSQERLTNYGYTF.

The count of this clone is one. The rearrangement joins TRBV5-6 to TRBJ1-5; D is unresolved. The CDR3 is made up of 16 amino acids. The ends were cut back, 1 base at V and 2 bases at J, with 13 bases in the middle. Germline values: CDR1 SGHDT, CDR2 YYEEEE. Written as DNA, the CDR3 is TGTGCCAGCAGCTTGTCAATTGGAGTGGGCAATCAGCCCCAGCATTTT. It specifies CASSLSIGVGNQPQHF. Variable domain in full (rest from reference TRBV5-6 and TRBJ1-5): DAGVTQSPTHLIKTRGQQVTLRCSPKSGHDTVSWYQQALGQGPQFIFQYYEEEERQRGNFPDRFSGHQFPNYSSELNVNALLLGDSALYLCASSLSIGVGNQPQHFGDGTRLSIL.

The chain carries TRBV18 and TRBJ2-4; TRBD2 aligns across 10 bases. Losses at the gene ends were 3 bases for V and 7 bases for J; bases not matched to a gene: 3. This CDR3 has 14 amino acids. Germline loops: CDR1 KGHSH, CDR2 LQKENI. This CDR3 is CASSPELAGNIQYF. As DNA, the CDR3 is TGTGCCAGCTCACCTGAACTAGCGGGGAACATTCAGTACTTC.

The gene calls are TRBV5-1 and TRBJ2-5, with TRBD2 identical over 8 bases. Germline V lookup: CDR1 SGHRS, CDR2 YFSETQ. CDR3 length: 15 amino acids. V was clipped by 5 bases and J by 3 bases; unmatched bases: 9. In nucleotides, the CDR3 is TGCGCCAGCAGTCAACCTAGCGGGCAAAAAGAGACCCAGTACTTC. It yields the protein CASSQPSGQKETQYF.

The J gene is TRBJ1-1, the V gene TRBV6-5, with D maybe TRBD1 (5 bases). The CDR3 length is 16 residues. Germline loops: CDR1 MNHEY, CDR2 SVGAGI. Trimming shortened V by 0 bases and J by 3 bases, and 14 bases separated the two germline ends. The CDR3 DNA follows: TGTGCCAGCAGTTACTCGCAGTCCAGGGCGCACACTGAAGCTTTCTTT. Its translation: CASSYSQSRAHTEAFF.

The J gene is TRBJ2-7, the V gene TRBV2, with D possibly TRBD2 on 6 matching bases. Trimming shortened V by 5 bases and J by 3 bases, and 14 bases separated the two germline ends. The germline gives CDR1 SNHLY, CDR2 FYNNEI. This CDR3 is built from 14 residues. The CDR3 loop is CASSPGAGIYEQYF. DNA of the CDR3: TGTGCCAGCAGTCCTGGGGCGGGAATCTACGAGCAGTACTTC.

This chain links TRBV12-5 with TRBJ2-1, with D perhaps TRBD2 (6 bases). This CDR3 contains 14 residues. In germline, CDR1 is LGHNT, CDR2 FRNRAP. The ends were cut back, 6 bases at V and 5 bases at J, with 14 bases in the middle. The CDR3 loop reads CASGGGILDNEQFF. The CDR3 coding sequence is TGTGCTAGTGGGGGAGGCATCTTGGACAATGAGCAGTTCTTC.

The chain carries TRBV28 and TRBJ2-1; 14 bases align to TRBD2. The ends lost 5 bases at V and 11 bases at J; junction bases unmatched: 11. This CDR3 comprises 16 residues. Per germline, CDR1 MDHEN and CDR2 SYDVKM. CDR3 DNA: TGTGCCAGCAGTCCGAGGCCGGGACTAGCGGGAGAGCAGCAGTTCTTC. It specifies CASSPRPGLAGEQQFF. The full variable domain, in which reference TRBV28 and TRBJ2-1 provide the parts outside the CDR3, is DVKVTQSSRYLVKRTGEKVFLECVQDMDHENMFWYRQDPGLGLRLIYFSYDVKMKEKGDIPEGYSVSREKKERFSLILESASTNQTSMYLCASSPRPGLAGEQQFFGPGTRLTVL.

The gene calls are TRBV21-1 and TRBJ1-5. TRBV21-1 is a pseudogene segment. This CDR3 comprises 17 residues. As DNA, the CDR3 is TGTGCCAGCAGCAAAGCGATGAGGGGGGGCTTCAATCAGCCCCAGCATTTT. Translating gives CASSKAMRGGFNQPQHF.

The gene calls are TRBV24-1 and TRBJ2-5, with unresolved D. The V end lost 6 bases, the J end lost 0 bases, and 10 bases lay between the germline ends. The CDR3 spans 14 residues. Germline V gene sequence: CDR1 KGHDR, CDR2 SFDVKD. Here the CDR3 DNA reads TGTGCCACCAGTTCGCGCGGTAACCAAGAGACCCAGTACTTC. Its protein is CATSSRGNQETQYF.

The chain uses TRBV7-9 and TRBJ1-1, with 7 positions matching TRBD1. With V trimmed by 2 bases and J by 8 bases, 5 bases remained unmatched. The CDR3 has 13 amino acids. CDR1 SEHNR and CDR2 FQNEAQ come from the germline V gene (reference sequence). The DNA for the CDR3 is TGTGCCAGCAGCTTAAGGGGGCGAGACGAAGCTTTCTTT. This codes for CASSLRGRDEAFF.

The chain uses TRBV5-1 and TRBJ2-7; 7 bases fit TRBD1. Germline V CDR1 and CDR2: SGHRS, YFSETQ. V shed 0 bases, J shed 5 bases, and the junction held 2 bases outside the gene matches. CDR3 length equals 13 residues. As DNA, the CDR3 is TGCGCCAGCAGCTTGGAAGACAGGGACGAGCAGTACTTC. This gives the protein CASSLEDRDEQYF.

The chain combines TRBV21-1 with TRBJ2-1; the table's D call TRBD2 went unverified against the DNA. TRBV21-1 is a pseudogene locus. The CDR3 runs 16 residues. CDR3 DNA sequence: TGTGCCAGCACCTCAAAGTGTCCAGCGGGAGCCCATGAGCAGTTCTTC. This sequence encodes CASTSKCPAGAHEQFF.

J is TRBJ1-4 and V is TRBV7-8; TRBD1 agrees at 7 bases. Germline V CDR1 and CDR2: SGHVS, FQNEAQ. This CDR3 contains 17 residues. Losses at the gene ends were 2 bases for V and 5 bases for J; bases not matched to a gene: 11. CDR3 nucleotide sequence: TGTGCCAGCAGCTTACTCAATCGACAGGGAAGAAATGAAAAACTGTTTTTT. Encoded protein: CASSLLNRQGRNEKLFF.

The chain employs TRBV25-1 and TRBJ2-7, with D possibly being TRBD2 (6 bases). The CDR3 is 16 amino acids. Germline V CDR1 and CDR2: MGHDK, SYGVNS. V lost 6 bases, J lost 2 bases, and 20 bases lay in between. In DNA, the CDR3 is TGTGCCAGCAGGAGCGGGTGGGGGACGGGGACCTACGAGCAGTACTTC. This encodes CASRSGWGTGTYEQYF.

This clone was recorded a few times. The V gene is TRBV15, the J gene TRBJ2-3; TRBD2 agrees at 8 bases. The ends lost 6 bases at V and 2 bases at J; junction bases unmatched: 10. Germline V gives CDR1 LNHNV, CDR2 YYDKDF (reference sequence). The CDR3 contains 16 residues. The DNA for the CDR3 is TGTGCCACCAGGGCTTCACTAGCGGCCTACACAGATACGCAGTATTTT. Encoded protein: CATRASLAAYTDTQYF. The entire variable domain, with the rest obtained from reference TRBV15 and TRBJ2-3, is as follows: DAMVIQNPRYQVTQFGKPVTLSCSQTLNHNVMYWYQQKSSQAPKLLFHYYDKDFNNEADTPDNFQSRRPNTSFCFLDIRSPGLGDTAMYLCATRASLAAYTDTQYFGPGTRLTVL.